This T cell receptor beta chain is from a study of blood T cell repertoires in COVID-19. About the research overall: PBMCs, B-cell-depleted T cells, or T cells were the source of the cDNA or gDNA that made up the material.

The study recruited people aged roughly 18 to 100 years across about 25 US areas. Self-reported history from a screening survey and questionnaire set each donor's cohort. Per the original methods: Scientists estimated how many nucleated cells there were by amplifying reference gene primers. Repertoires were generated with immunoSEQ multiplex PCR, while TCRdb's copy carries only in-frame clones and drops some. The D gene and trimming were derived from the DNA, and the V and J assignments and clone size from that table. The table records roughly 140,000 clones, around 85% of them present only once. This clonotype was obtained from a middle-aged woman who had recovered from COVID-19. The sequenced sample was PBMCs or T cells enriched from blood (not recorded which).

The CDR3 DNA sequence: TGTGCCAGCAGTTTAGGCGGGGGCAGCCGAGGAGCTTTCTTT. It encodes CASSLGGGSRGAFF. The chain employs TRBV28 and TRBJ1-1; the D gene is possibly TRBD1 (6 bases). This CDR3 is built from 14 residues. Germline CDR1 is MDHEN and CDR2 is SYDVKM. The V gene lost 2 bases and the J gene lost 10 bases, with 17 bases spanning the gap.